The clone carrying this T cell receptor (beta chain) has just a few counts. The antigen is not known. The sample originates from a study of beta chain features in type 1 diabetes. The CDR3 covers 15 residues. Germline-derived CDR1 and CDR2 are MNHNY and SVGAGI (reference sequence). V was pared by 4 bases and J by 7 bases, with 10 bases of the junction left unmatched. The isolated RNA, all of it, was reverse transcribed, so expressed TCRB transcripts were what got sequenced. Data came from immunoSEQ multiplex PCR; TCRdb stores just in-frame clones and leaves some out. The sample carries about 650,000 clones, around an eighth recorded once. Findings and limits, study-wide: Moderately but significantly shorter TCRB CDR3s were found in Type 1 diabetes patients in all four CD4+ subsets.

This chain links TRBV6-6 with TRBJ1-2; 9 nucleotides line up with TRBD1. This TCR came from a man aged 25-45 years with type 1 diabetes. The sample was naive CD4+ T cells from blood. In DNA form, the CDR3 reads TGTGCCAGCAGTTTTGGACAGGGGAAAACTATTGGCTACACCTTC. This translates into CASSFGQGKTIGYTF.